This TCR beta chain was captured in a study of blood T cell repertoires in COVID-19. Study-level background: The United States, Italy and Spain supplied acute and convalescent COVID-19 samples. Nucleic acid was either cDNA or gDNA, and it came from T cells, B-cell-depleted T cells, or PBMCs.

Original data processing: Nucleated cell number was recorded as an estimate derived from reference gene primer amplification. The protocol was immunoSEQ multiplex PCR, while the TCRdb copy is restricted to in-frame clones and leaves out a portion. V and J calls and clone size are copied from that table; D and trimming were computed from the DNA. Of 120,000 to 150,000 clones listed, 85% to 90% are singletons. Looked up from germline, CDR1 is SEHNR and CDR2 is FQNEAQ (reference sequence). The CDR3 is made up of 16 amino acids. The germline V and J ends were trimmed by 1 base and 0 bases, with 13 bases remaining between them.

The rearrangement joins TRBV7-9 to TRBJ2-7; D not certain. The TCR comes from a woman aged 55-69 years with acute or convalescent COVID-19. Sequenced input: peripheral blood. The CDR3 is CASSLGIASGSYEQYF. The CDR3 DNA sequence: TGTGCCAGCAGCTTAGGTATCGCGTCAGGCTCCTACGAGCAGTACTTC.